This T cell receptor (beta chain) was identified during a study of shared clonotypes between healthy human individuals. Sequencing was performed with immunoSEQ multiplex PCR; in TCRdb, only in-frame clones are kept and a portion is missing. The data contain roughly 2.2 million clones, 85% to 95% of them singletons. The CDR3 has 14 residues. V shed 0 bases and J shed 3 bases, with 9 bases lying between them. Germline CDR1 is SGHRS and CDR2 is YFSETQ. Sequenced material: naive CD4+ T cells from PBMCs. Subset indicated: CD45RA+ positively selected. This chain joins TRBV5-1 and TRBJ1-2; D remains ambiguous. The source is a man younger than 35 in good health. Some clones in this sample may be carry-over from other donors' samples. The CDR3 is CASSLDSPDYGYTF. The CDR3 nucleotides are TGCGCCAGCAGCTTGGATTCGCCAGACTATGGCTACACCTTC.